This TCR beta chain was recovered during a study of breast tumors, draining lymph nodes, adjacent tissues. Points from the study as a whole: Tumors had less TCR diversity than lymph nodes, more than nontumor tissue. Data fit most tumor T cells coming from lymph node, expanding in tumor. Data only fit, rather than demonstrated, lymph node origin of most tumor T cells. Luminal-like breast cancer showed significantly greater tumor-nontumor repertoire similarity than basal-like breast cancer did.

TCRdb redid the calling of the multiplex PCR reads with MiXCR, one entry per CDR3 protein. The data hold 180,000 or so distinct CDR3 sequences, with 33% observed a single time. Samples came from axillary lymph nodes draining the breast cancer. There are many counts of this clonotype. The antigen is undetermined. In germline, CDR1 is LGHNT, CDR2 FRNRAP. The CDR3 extends over 17 amino acids. V was pared by 3 bases and J by 7 bases, with 14 bases of the junction left unmatched. This sequence was found in a female donor with breast cancer. Some clones in this sample may be carry-over from other donors' samples. This sequence joins TRBV12-5 and TRBJ2-1; 8 nucleotides align to TRBD1. The sample taken for sequencing was axillary lymph node tissue. CDR3 loop: CASGFLSQGAPYNEQFF. The DNA for the CDR3 is TGTGCTAGTGGTTTCCTTAGTCAGGGGGCCCCTTATAATGAGCAGTTCTTC.